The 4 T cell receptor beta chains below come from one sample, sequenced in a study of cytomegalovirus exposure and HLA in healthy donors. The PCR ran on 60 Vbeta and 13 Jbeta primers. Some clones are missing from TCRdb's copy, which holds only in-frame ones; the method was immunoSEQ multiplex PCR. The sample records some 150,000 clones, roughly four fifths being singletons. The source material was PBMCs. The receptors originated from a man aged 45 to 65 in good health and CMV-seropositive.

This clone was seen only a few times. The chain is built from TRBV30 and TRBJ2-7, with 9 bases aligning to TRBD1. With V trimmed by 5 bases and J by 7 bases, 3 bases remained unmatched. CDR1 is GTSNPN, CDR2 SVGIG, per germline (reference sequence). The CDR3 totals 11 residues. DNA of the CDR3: TGTGCCTGGCTTGACAGGGGGGAGCAGTACTTC. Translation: CAWLDRGEQYF.

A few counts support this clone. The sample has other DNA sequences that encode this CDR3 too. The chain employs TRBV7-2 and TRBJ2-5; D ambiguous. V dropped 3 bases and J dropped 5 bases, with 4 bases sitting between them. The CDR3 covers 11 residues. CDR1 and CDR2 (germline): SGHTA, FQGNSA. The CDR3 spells CASSFSETQYF. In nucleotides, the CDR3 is TGTGCCAGCAGCTTCTCGGAGACCCAGTACTTC.

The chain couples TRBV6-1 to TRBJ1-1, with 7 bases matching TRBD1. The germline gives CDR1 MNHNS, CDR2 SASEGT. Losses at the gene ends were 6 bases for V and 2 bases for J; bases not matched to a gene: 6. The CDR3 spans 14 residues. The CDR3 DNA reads TGTGCCAGCAGGAAAGGGACAGCCAACACTGAAGCTTTCTTT. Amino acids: CASRKGTANTEAFF.

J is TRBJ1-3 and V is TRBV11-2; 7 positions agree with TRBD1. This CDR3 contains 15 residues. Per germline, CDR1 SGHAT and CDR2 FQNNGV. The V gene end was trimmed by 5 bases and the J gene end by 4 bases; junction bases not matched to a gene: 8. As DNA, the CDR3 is TGTGCCAGCAGCGGCACCCGACAGGGAGGAAACACCATATATTTT. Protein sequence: CASSGTRQGGNTIYF.